This TCR beta chain originates from a study of blood T cells in healthy people across ages. A J-beta primer mix and a sample-barcoded 5' primer were used in a second PCR of about 7 to 12 cycles. MiXCR was run by TCRdb on the 5' RACE reads, yielding one entry per CDR3 protein. Here the sample spans some 800,000 distinct CDR3 sequences, roughly 25% being singletons. Germline CDR1 is MNHEY and CDR2 is SMNVEV (reference sequence). Trimming took 3 bases from V and 6 from J; bases not matched to a gene: 10. This CDR3 region has 16 residues. In addition, the sample was reused for a study of T cells of mothers and their children.

The TCR comes from a boy younger than 18 in good health. Sample: blood. V and J are TRBV27 and TRBJ2-1; 8 bases are shared with TRBD2. The CDR3 loop is CASSFSGLASLNEQFF. The CDR3 region has the DNA TGTGCCAGCAGTTTTTCAGGACTAGCCTCCCTCAATGAGCAGTTCTTC.